This TCR beta chain was profiled in a study of T cell responses to AZD1222 COVID-19 vaccine. Whole-study findings and limits: Repertoire collection took place solely once the T cell response had peaked. Baseline antibody screening turned up just five to seven seropositive AZD1222 recipients. Per reports, nearly half of all spike-specific TCRs target regions that are unmutated in variants.

Libraries were prepared by immunoSEQ multiplex PCR; TCRdb keeps only in-frame clonotypes and omits some of them. This sample has 60,000 to 90,000 clones, with more than 60% found just once. For this clone: As yet, its antigen is unknown.

The germline V and J ends were trimmed by 5 bases and 2 bases, with 15 bases remaining between them. This CDR3 is built from 15 residues. Germline CDR1 MNHNY, CDR2 SVGAGI (reference sequence). The receptor comes from an adult who received the MenACWY meningococcal vaccine as a control. This sample comprised peripheral blood, obtained 28 days after the second dose of the MenACWY control vaccine. The chain employs TRBV6-6 and TRBJ1-2; D ambiguous. CDR3 amino acids: CASSLEIPRNYGYTF. The CDR3 region has the DNA TGTGCCAGCAGTCTAGAAATCCCCCGGAACTATGGCTACACCTTC.